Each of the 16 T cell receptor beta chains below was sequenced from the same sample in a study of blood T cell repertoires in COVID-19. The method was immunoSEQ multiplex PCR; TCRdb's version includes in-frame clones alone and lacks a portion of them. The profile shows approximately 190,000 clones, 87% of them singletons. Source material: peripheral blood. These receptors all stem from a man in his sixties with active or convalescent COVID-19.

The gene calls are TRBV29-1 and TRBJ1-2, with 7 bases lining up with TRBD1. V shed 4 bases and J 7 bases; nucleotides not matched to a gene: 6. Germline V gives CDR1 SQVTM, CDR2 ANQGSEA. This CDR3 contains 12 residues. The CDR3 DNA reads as TGCAGCGTTGCCCAGGGGGAGAGTGGCTACACCTTC. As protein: CSVAQGESGYTF.

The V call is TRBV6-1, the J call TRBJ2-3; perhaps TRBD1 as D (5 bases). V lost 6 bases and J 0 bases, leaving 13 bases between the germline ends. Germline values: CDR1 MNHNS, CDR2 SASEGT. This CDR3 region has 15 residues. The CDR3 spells CASRSRAWSTDTQYF. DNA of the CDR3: TGTGCCAGCAGGTCCAGGGCCTGGAGCACAGATACGCAGTATTTT.

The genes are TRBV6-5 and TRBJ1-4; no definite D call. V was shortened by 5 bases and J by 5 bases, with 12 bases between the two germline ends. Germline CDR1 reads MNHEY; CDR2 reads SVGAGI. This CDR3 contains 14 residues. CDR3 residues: CASSNVGRNEKLFF. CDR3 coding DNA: TGTGCCAGCAGTAACGTGGGGAGAAATGAAAAACTGTTTTTT.

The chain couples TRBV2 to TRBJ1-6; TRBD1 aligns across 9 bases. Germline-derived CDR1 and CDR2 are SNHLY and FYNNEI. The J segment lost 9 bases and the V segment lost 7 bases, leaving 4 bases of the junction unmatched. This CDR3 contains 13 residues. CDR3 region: CASMDRGVSPLHF. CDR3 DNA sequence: TGTGCCAGCATGGACAGGGGAGTTTCACCCCTCCACTTT.

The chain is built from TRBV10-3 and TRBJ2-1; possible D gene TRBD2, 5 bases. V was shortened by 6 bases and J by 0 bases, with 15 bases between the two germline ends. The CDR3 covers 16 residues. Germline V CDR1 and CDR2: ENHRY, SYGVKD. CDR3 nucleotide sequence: TGTGCCATCAGGGGGAGCCAGACCAGCTCCTACAATGAGCAGTTCTTC. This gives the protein CAIRGSQTSSYNEQFF.

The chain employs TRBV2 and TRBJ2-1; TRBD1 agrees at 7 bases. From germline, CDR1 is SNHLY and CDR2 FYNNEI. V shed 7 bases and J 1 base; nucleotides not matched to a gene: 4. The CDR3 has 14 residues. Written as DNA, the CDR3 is TGTGCCAGCACACGACAGGGATCCTACAATGAGCAGTTCTTC. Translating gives CASTRQGSYNEQFF.

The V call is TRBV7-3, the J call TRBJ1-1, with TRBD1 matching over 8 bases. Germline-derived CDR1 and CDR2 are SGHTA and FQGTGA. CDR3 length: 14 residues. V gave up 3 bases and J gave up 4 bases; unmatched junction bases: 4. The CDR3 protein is CASSLDRESTEAFF. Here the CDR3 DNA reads TGTGCCAGCAGCTTGGACAGGGAGTCCACTGAAGCTTTCTTT.

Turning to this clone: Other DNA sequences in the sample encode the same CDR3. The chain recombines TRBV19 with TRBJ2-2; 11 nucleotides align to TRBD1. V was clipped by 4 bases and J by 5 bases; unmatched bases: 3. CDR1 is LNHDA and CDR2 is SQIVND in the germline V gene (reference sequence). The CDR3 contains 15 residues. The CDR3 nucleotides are TGTGCCAGTAGTACGGGGACAGGGGGGACCGGGGAGCTGTTTTTT. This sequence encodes CASSTGTGGTGELFF. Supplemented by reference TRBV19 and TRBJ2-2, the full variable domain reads DGGITQSPKYLFRKEGQNVTLSCEQNLNHDAMYWYRQDPGQGLRLIYYSQIVNDFQKGDIAEGYSVSREKKESFPLTVTSAQKNPTAFYLCASSTGTGGTGELFFGEGSRLTVL.

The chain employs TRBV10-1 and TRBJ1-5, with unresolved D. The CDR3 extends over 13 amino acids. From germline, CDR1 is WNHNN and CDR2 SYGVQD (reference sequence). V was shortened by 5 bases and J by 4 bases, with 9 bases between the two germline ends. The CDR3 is CASSLERNQPQHF. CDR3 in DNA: TGCGCCAGCAGTCTTGAACGGAATCAGCCCCAGCATTTT.

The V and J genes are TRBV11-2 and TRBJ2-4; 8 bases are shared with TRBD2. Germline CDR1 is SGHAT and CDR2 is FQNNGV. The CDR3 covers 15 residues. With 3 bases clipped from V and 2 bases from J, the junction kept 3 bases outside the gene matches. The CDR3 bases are TGTGCCAGCAGCTTTAGCGGGGACACCAAAAACATTCAGTACTTC. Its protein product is CASSFSGDTKNIQYF.

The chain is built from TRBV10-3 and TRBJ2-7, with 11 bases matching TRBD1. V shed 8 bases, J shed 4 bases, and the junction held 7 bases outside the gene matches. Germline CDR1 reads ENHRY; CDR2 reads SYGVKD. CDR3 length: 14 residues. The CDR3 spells CAIGTGTGGYEQYF. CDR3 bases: TGTGCCATCGGGACCGGGACAGGGGGGTACGAGCAGTACTTC.

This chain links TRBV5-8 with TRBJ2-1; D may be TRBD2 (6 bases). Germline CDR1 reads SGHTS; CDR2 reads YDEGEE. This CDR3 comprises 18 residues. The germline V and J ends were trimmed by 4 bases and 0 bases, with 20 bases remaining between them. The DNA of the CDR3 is TGTGCCAGCAGCGATCCACACTCGGGGGTAAGCTCCTACAATGAGCAGTTCTTC. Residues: CASSDPHSGVSSYNEQFF.

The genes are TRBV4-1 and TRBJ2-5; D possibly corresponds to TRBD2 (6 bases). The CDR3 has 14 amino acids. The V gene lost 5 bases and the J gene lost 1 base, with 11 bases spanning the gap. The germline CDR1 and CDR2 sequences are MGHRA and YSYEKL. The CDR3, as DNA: TGCGCCAGCAGCACCCGGGACTTCCAAGAGACCCAGTACTTC. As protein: CASSTRDFQETQYF.

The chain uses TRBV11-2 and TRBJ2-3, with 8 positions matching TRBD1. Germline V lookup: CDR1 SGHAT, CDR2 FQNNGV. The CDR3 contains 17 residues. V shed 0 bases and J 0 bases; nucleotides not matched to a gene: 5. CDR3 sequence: CASSLDYRGASTDTQYF. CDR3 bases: TGTGCCAGCAGCTTAGACTACAGGGGGGCTAGCACAGATACGCAGTATTTT.

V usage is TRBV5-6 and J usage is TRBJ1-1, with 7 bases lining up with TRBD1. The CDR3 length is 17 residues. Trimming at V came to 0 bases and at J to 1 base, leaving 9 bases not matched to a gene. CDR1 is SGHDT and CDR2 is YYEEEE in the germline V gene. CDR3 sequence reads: CASSLEPDRVKNTEAFF. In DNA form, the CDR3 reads TGTGCCAGCAGCTTGGAACCCGACAGGGTAAAGAACACTGAAGCTTTCTTT. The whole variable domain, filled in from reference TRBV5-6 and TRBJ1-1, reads DAGVTQSPTHLIKTRGQQVTLRCSPKSGHDTVSWYQQALGQGPQFIFQYYEEEERQRGNFPDRFSGHQFPNYSSELNVNALLLGDSALYLCASSLEPDRVKNTEAFFGQGTRLTVV.

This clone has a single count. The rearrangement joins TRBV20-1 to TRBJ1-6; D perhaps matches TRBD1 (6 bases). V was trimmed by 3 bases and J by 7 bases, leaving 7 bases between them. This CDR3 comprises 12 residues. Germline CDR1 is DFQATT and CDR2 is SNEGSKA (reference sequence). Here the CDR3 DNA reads TGCAGTGCTAGTGGACAGAATTCACCCCTCCACTTT. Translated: CSASGQNSPLHF.